The 27 T cell receptor beta chains below come from one sample, sequenced in a study of cytomegalovirus exposure and HLA in healthy donors. Primers: 60 Vbeta forward and 13 Jbeta reverse. Method: immunoSEQ multiplex PCR; TCRdb's copy keeps in-frame clones and lacks some. The sample holds about 140,000 clones, 80% to 85% seen once. The material sequenced was PBMCs. These receptor sequences come from a woman in her twenties or thirties in good health and CMV-seronegative.

V usage is TRBV7-8 and J usage is TRBJ2-5; 10 bases map to TRBD2. The germline gives CDR1 SGHVS, CDR2 FQNEAQ. The CDR3 has 16 residues. Losses at the gene ends were 4 bases for V and 7 bases for J; bases not matched to a gene: 12. CDR3 in DNA: TGTGCCAGCAGCTCCTCACTAGCGGGGACCCCCCCGACCCAGTACTTC. Its translation is CASSSSLAGTPPTQYF.

The chain combines TRBV2 with TRBJ2-1, with TRBD2 matching over 13 bases. The junction had 8 bases not matched to a gene; V was cut back by 6 bases and J by 9 bases. The CDR3 loop spans 15 amino acids. The germline V gene encodes CDR1 SNHLY and CDR2 FYNNEI. DNA for the CDR3: TGTGCCAGCAGGCCCACTAGCGGGAGGGTAGGTGAGCAGTTCTTC. Translation gives CASRPTSGRVGEQFF.

V usage is TRBV11-2 and J usage is TRBJ2-5, with 9 bases identical to TRBD2. This CDR3 contains 15 residues. Germline values: CDR1 SGHAT, CDR2 FQNNGV. After removal of 3 bases from V and 4 bases from J, the junction contained 6 bases not matched to a gene. The CDR3, as DNA: TGTGCCAGCAGCTTTAGCGGGGGAGTAGGAGAGACCCAGTACTTC. This codes for CASSFSGGVGETQYF. The complete variable domain, with remaining parts taken from reference TRBV11-2 and TRBJ2-5, reads EAGVAQSPRYKIIEKRQSVAFWCNPISGHATLYWYQQILGQGPKLLIQFQNNGVVDDSQLPKDRFSAERLKGVDSTLKIQPAKLEDSAVYLCASSFSGGVGETQYFGPGTRLLVL.

As for this clone: One end of the junction does not line up with germline, which may come from a read error. The rearrangement joins TRBV7-3 to TRBJ2-7, with 8 bases aligning to TRBD1. Germline CDR1 reads SGHTA; CDR2 reads FQGTGA. The CDR3 has 15 residues. CDR3 sequence reads: CASGFRDRMTYEQYF. The CDR3, as DNA: TGTGCCAGCGGCTTCCGGGACAGGATGACCTACGAGCAGTACTTC.

The chain combines TRBV25-1 with TRBJ2-7; perhaps TRBD1 as D (7 bases). This CDR3 comprises 13 residues. CDR1 MGHDK and CDR2 SYGVNS come from the germline V gene. Trimming stripped 4 bases from V and 5 bases from J, with 12 bases between. This chain's CDR3 is CASSGQGGHEQYF. CDR3 DNA: TGTGCCAGCAGTGGACAGGGAGGCCACGAGCAGTACTTC.

The rearrangement joins TRBV9 to TRBJ1-2; 8 nucleotides align to TRBD1. Germline CDR1 and CDR2: SGDLS and YYNGEE. The junction had 9 bases not matched to a gene; V was cut back by 3 bases and J by 5 bases. CDR3 length: 15 amino acids. The CDR3 region has the DNA TGTGCCAGCAGCGGGGGGGACAGGCGTATATATGGCTACACCTTC. Translating gives CASSGGDRRIYGYTF.

This chain uses TRBV4-2 with TRBJ2-5; 9 bases line up with TRBD2. V gave up 0 bases and J gave up 5 bases; unmatched junction bases: 4. CDR1 and CDR2 from the germline V gene are LGHNA and YNFKEQ. The CDR3 is 15 amino acids. The CDR3 sequence is CASSQERGGTETQYF. The CDR3 DNA reads as TGTGCCAGCAGCCAAGAGCGGGGGGGGACCGAGACCCAGTACTTC.

The rearrangement links TRBV2 to TRBJ2-6; 7 nucleotides agree with TRBD2. The CDR3 sequence is 15 residues long. The ends lost 6 bases at V and 0 bases at J; junction bases unmatched: 2. The germline V gene encodes CDR1 SNHLY and CDR2 FYNNEI. CDR3 residues: CASRREGSGANVLTF. DNA of the CDR3: TGTGCCAGCAGAAGGGAGGGCTCTGGGGCCAACGTCCTGACTTTC. Filled out from reference TRBV2 and TRBJ2-6, the complete variable domain reads EPEVTQTPSHQVTQMGQEVILRCVPISNHLYFYWYRQILGQKVEFLVSFYNNEISEKSEIFDDQFSVERPDGSNFTLKIRSTKLEDSAMYFCASRREGSGANVLTFGAGSRLTVL.

CDR3 protein: CASSLRQASGNTIYF. The CDR3, as DNA: TGTGCCAGCAGCTTGAGACAGGCCTCTGGAAACACCATATATTTT. This rearrangement joins TRBV11-2 to TRBJ1-3, with D possibly being TRBD1 (6 bases). The CDR3 is 15 amino acids. The germline gives CDR1 SGHAT, CDR2 FQNNGV. Trimming cost V 3 bases and J 0 bases, with 9 bases left between them.

This chain links TRBV18 with TRBJ2-7; a weak D match, TRBD1 (5 bases). V lost 5 bases, J lost 2 bases, and 13 bases lay in between. There are 14 residues in the CDR3. Germline assignment: CDR1 KGHSH and CDR2 LQKENI. The CDR3 region is CASSYRQTTYEQYF. The CDR3 nucleotides read TGTGCCAGCTCATACCGACAGACCACCTACGAGCAGTACTTC.

The chain joins TRBV30 to TRBJ1-1; TRBD1 might be the D (5 bases). This CDR3 is built from 11 residues. The V end lost 2 bases, the J end lost 7 bases, and 8 bases lay between the germline ends. Germline loops: CDR1 GTSNPN, CDR2 SVGIG (reference sequence). CDR3 in amino acids: CAWSSGGEAFF. Written as DNA, the CDR3 is TGTGCCTGGAGTTCCGGGGGTGAAGCTTTCTTT.

This clone was observed a single time. The chain links TRBV19 to TRBJ2-1; TRBD2 is a possible D gene (5 bases). CDR3 length: 15 amino acids. Germline V CDR1 and CDR2: LNHDA, SQIVND (reference sequence). Trimming removed 3 bases from V and 2 bases from J, with 11 bases in between. CDR3 DNA: TGTGCCAGTAGTATGTCCCTGGGAGCCTACAATGAGCAGTTCTTC. Translated, it gives CASSMSLGAYNEQFF. The full variable domain, completed using reference TRBV19 and TRBJ2-1, is DGGITQSPKYLFRKEGQNVTLSCEQNLNHDAMYWYRQDPGQGLRLIYYSQIVNDFQKGDIAEGYSVSREKKESFPLTVTSAQKNPTAFYLCASSMSLGAYNEQFFGPGTRLTVL.

This chain uses TRBV15 with TRBJ1-5, with D perhaps TRBD1 (6 bases). Trimming stripped 9 bases from V and 0 bases from J, with 15 bases between. Germline V gene sequence: CDR1 LNHNV, CDR2 YYDKDF (reference sequence). The CDR3 consists of 15 residues. CDR3 sequence (DNA): TGTGCCACTTCTTTACAGGGACCTAGCAATCAGCCCCAGCATTTT. Its protein product is CATSLQGPSNQPQHF.

As to this clone: Sequence at one end of the junction differs from germline and may be a read error. The gene calls are TRBV5-1 and TRBJ1-2, with D unresolved. Germline lookup yields CDR1 SGHRS and CDR2 YFSETQ. This CDR3 has 13 amino acids. The CDR3 spells CASRLERTGGYTF. Here the CDR3 DNA reads TGCGCCAGCAGGTTGGAGCGAACGGGAGGCTACACCTTC.

V gene TRBV27 combines with J gene TRBJ2-7; TRBD2 is a possible D gene (6 bases). The ends were cut back, 2 bases at V and 3 bases at J, with 11 bases in the middle. There are 14 residues in the CDR3. Germline CDR1 and CDR2: MNHEY and SMNVEV (reference sequence). CDR3 in DNA: TGTGCCAGCAGTTTACAGGAGGGGTTCTACGAGCAGTACTTC. Translating it yields CASSLQEGFYEQYF.

The chain couples TRBV18 to TRBJ2-1, with D perhaps TRBD2 (6 bases). CDR1 and CDR2 (germline): KGHSH, LQKENI. This CDR3 has 15 amino acids. Deletions cut 0 bases from V and 6 bases from J, with 12 bases between. The CDR3 nucleotides are TGTGCCAGCTCACCACCGGACTATTGGGGCAATGAGCAGTTCTTC. This translates into CASSPPDYWGNEQFF.

V is TRBV19 and J is TRBJ2-4; tentative D call: TRBD1 (6 bases). V lost 7 bases, J lost 1 base, and 20 bases lay in between. Germline CDR1 reads LNHDA; CDR2 reads SQIVND (reference sequence). There are 17 residues in the CDR3. The CDR3 DNA reads TGTGCCAGTACCCAAGGGGGTTATCAGGGGGCCAAAAACATTCAGTACTTC. Residues: CASTQGGYQGAKNIQYF.

The chain links TRBV7-8 to TRBJ1-1, with 8 bases fitting TRBD1. This CDR3 spans 13 amino acids. V lost 5 bases to trimming and J lost 4 bases; unmatched junction nucleotides: 3. CDR1 SGHVS and CDR2 FQNEAQ come from the germline V gene. Here the CDR3 reads CASSPQGATEAFF. The CDR3 nucleotides read TGTGCCAGCAGCCCTCAGGGGGCCACTGAAGCTTTCTTT.

The V gene is TRBV7-8, the J gene TRBJ1-2; D is unclear. This CDR3 is 17 amino acids long. The germline V and J ends were trimmed by 2 bases and 2 bases, with 18 bases remaining between them. Germline V CDR1 and CDR2: SGHVS, FQNEAQ. The CDR3, as DNA: TGTGCCAGCAGCTTAAACGCTGTCCGGGAAACGAACTATGGCTACACCTTC. Amino acids: CASSLNAVRETNYGYTF.

The chain has TRBV19 and TRBJ1-1, with D perhaps TRBD1 (5 bases). V lost 2 bases and J lost 0, with 7 bases in between. The length of the CDR3 is 14 residues. In germline, CDR1 is LNHDA, CDR2 SQIVND (reference sequence). The CDR3 reads CASSILTVNTEAFF. In DNA, the CDR3 is TGTGCCAGTAGTATACTGACAGTGAACACTGAAGCTTTCTTT.

V and J are TRBV27 and TRBJ1-2; TRBD1 matches at 7 bases. The germline gives CDR1 MNHEY, CDR2 SMNVEV (reference sequence). The V segment lost 4 bases and the J segment 4 bases; nucleotides outside the gene matches: 3. CDR3 size: 13 residues. As DNA, the CDR3 is TGTGCCAGCAGTTACGGACAGGCCTATGGCTACACCTTC. Its translation: CASSYGQAYGYTF.

The rearrangement uses TRBV30 and TRBJ1-4; tentatively, D is TRBD1 (6 bases). In germline, CDR1 is GTSNPN, CDR2 SVGIG (reference sequence). The germline V and J ends were trimmed by 3 bases and 7 bases, with 12 bases remaining between them. The CDR3 has 13 amino acids. CDR3 amino acids: CAWSGQLPEKLFF. The DNA for the CDR3 is TGTGCCTGGAGCGGACAGCTACCTGAAAAACTGTTTTTT.

The chain is built from TRBV2 and TRBJ2-3, with TRBD2 matching 10 bases. With 2 bases clipped from V and 3 bases from J, the junction kept 5 bases outside the gene matches. Per germline, CDR1 SNHLY and CDR2 FYNNEI. The CDR3 spans 16 residues. DNA of the CDR3: TGTGCCAGCAGTGAATGGAGCGGGGGGGAGACAGATACGCAGTATTTT. Its translation: CASSEWSGGETDTQYF.

This chain joins TRBV30 and TRBJ1-1, with D possibly matching TRBD1 (5 bases). CDR1 GTSNPN and CDR2 SVGIG come from the germline V gene (reference sequence). This CDR3 has 17 residues. The V end lost 2 bases, the J end lost 5 bases, and 24 bases lay between the germline ends. CDR3 protein: CAWSPAGGIPSFTEAFF. The DNA of the CDR3 is TGTGCCTGGAGTCCCGCGGGGGGAATTCCCTCCTTTACTGAAGCTTTCTTT.

The rearrangement links TRBV11-2 to TRBJ2-2; 10 positions match TRBD2. J gave up 1 base and V 1 base, and 0 bases lay outside the gene matches. The CDR3 loop spans 16 amino acids. Germline lookup yields CDR1 SGHAT and CDR2 FQNNGV. DNA of the CDR3: TGTGCCAGCAGCTTAGCTAGCGGGAGGAACACCGGGGAGCTGTTTTTT. This gives the protein CASSLASGRNTGELFF.

The table lists this clone with a count of one. The V and J genes are TRBV6-6 and TRBJ2-3; the match to TRBD2 covers 11 bases. Germline V CDR1 and CDR2: MNHNY, SVGAGI (reference sequence). This CDR3 comprises 16 residues. V was clipped by 6 bases and J by 2 bases; unmatched bases: 7. CDR3 nucleotide sequence: TGTGCCAGCAGGGGTACTAGCGGGGGTTTCACAGATACGCAGTATTTT. Protein sequence: CASRGTSGGFTDTQYF.

The chain combines TRBV28 with TRBJ2-1, with D maybe TRBD2 (5 bases). Germline V gives CDR1 MDHEN, CDR2 SYDVKM. Deletions cut 1 base from V and 1 base from J, with 11 bases between. The CDR3 loop spans 16 amino acids. Here the CDR3 reads CASSLYRTGSYNEQFF. The CDR3 bases are TGTGCCAGCAGTTTATACCGGACGGGGTCCTACAATGAGCAGTTCTTC.